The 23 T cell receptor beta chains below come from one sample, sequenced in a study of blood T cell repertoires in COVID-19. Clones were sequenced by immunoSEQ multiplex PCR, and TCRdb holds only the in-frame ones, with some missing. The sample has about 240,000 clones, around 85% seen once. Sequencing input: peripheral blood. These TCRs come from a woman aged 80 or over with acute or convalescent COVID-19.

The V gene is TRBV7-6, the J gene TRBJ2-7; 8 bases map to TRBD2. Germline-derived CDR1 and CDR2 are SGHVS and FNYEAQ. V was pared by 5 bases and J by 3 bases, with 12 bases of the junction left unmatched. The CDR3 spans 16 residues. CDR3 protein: CASSPGSGGSLYEQYF. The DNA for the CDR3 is TGTGCCAGCAGCCCCGGGAGCGGGGGCAGTCTCTACGAGCAGTACTTC.

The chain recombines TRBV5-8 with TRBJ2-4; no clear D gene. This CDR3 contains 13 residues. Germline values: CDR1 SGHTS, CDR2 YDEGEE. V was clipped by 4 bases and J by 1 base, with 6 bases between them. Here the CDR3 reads CASSDLAKNIQYF. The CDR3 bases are TGTGCCAGCAGCGACTTGGCCAAAAACATTCAGTACTTC. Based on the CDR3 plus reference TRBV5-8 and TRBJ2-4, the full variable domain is EAGVTQSPTHLIKTRGQQATLRCSPISGHTSVYWYQQALGLGLQFLLWYDEGEERNRGNFPPRFSGRQFPNYSSELNVNALELEDSALYLCASSDLAKNIQYFGAGTRLSVL.

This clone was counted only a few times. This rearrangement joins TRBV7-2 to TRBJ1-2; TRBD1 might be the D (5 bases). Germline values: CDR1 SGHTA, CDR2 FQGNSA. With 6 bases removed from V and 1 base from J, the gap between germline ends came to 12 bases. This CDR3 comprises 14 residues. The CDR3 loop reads CASSLQASNYGYTF. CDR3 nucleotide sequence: TGTGCCAGCAGTCTACAGGCCAGTAACTATGGCTACACCTTC.

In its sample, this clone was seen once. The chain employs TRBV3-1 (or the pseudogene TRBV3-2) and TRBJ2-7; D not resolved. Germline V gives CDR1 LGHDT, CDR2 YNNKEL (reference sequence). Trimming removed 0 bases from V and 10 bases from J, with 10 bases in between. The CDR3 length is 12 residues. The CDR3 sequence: CASSQDRGLQYF. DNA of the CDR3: TGTGCCAGCAGCCAAGATCGCGGTCTCCAGTACTTC.

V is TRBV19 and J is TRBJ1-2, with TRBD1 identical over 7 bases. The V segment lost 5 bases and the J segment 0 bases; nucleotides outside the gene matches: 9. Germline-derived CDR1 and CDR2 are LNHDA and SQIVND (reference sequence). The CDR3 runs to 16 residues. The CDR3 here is CASSRLGTAANYGYTF. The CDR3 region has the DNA TGTGCCAGTAGTCGCCTCGGGACAGCCGCTAACTATGGCTACACCTTC.

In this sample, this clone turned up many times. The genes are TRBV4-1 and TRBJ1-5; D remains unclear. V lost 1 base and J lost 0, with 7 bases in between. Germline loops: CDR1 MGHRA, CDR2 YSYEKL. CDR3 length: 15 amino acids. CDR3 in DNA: TGCGCCAGCAGCCAAGGGCAAGATAGCAATCAGCCCCAGCATTTT. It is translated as CASSQGQDSNQPQHF.

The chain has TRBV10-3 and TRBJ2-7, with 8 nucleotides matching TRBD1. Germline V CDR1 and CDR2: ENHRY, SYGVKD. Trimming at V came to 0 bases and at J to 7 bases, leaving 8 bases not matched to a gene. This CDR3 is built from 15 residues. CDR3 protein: CAISESPGGTEEQYF. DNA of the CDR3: TGTGCCATCAGTGAGTCCCCAGGGGGCACGGAAGAGCAGTACTTC.

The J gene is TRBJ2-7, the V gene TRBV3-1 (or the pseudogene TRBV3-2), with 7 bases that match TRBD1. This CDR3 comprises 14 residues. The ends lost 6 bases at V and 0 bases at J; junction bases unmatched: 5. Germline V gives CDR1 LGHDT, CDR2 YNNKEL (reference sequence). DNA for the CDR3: TGTGCCAGCAGTTTAGAGGGGGCCTCCTACGAGCAGTACTTC. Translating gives CASSLEGASYEQYF.

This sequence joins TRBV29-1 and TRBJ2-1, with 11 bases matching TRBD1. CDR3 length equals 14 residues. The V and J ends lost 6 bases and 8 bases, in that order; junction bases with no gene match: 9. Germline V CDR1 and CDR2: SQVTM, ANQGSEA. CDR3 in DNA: TGCAGCGTACAGAGGACAGGGGGCGGGGATGAGCAGTTCTTC. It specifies CSVQRTGGGDEQFF.

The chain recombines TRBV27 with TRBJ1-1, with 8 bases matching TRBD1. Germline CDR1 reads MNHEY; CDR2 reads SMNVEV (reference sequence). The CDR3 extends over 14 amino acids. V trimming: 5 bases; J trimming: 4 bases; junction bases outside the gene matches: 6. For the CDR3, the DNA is TGTGCCAGCAGTCCGGTGACAGGGGCCACTGAAGCTTTCTTT. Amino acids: CASSPVTGATEAFF.

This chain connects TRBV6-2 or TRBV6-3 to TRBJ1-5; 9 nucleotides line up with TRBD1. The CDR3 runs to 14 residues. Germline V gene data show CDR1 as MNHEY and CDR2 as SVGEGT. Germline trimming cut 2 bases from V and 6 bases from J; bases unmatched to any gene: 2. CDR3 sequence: CASSYGTGSQPQHF. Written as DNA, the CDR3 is TGTGCCAGCAGTTACGGGACAGGGTCTCAGCCCCAGCATTTT.

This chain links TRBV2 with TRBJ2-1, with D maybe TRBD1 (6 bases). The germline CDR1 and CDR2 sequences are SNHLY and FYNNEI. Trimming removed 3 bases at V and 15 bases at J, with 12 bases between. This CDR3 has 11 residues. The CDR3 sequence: CASSETGRRFF. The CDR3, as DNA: TGTGCCAGCAGTGAGACAGGCCGGCGGTTCTTC.

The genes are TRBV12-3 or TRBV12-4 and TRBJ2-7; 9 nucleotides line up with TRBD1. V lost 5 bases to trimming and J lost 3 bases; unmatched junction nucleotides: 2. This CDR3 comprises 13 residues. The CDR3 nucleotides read TGTGCCAGCAGTGGGGGACAGGGCTACGAGCAGTACTTC. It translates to CASSGGQGYEQYF.

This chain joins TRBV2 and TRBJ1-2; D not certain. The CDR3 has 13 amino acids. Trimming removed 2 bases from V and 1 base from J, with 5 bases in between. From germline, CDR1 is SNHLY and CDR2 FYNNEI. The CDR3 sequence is CASSENGNYGYTF. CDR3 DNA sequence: TGTGCCAGCAGTGAAAACGGTAACTATGGCTACACCTTC.

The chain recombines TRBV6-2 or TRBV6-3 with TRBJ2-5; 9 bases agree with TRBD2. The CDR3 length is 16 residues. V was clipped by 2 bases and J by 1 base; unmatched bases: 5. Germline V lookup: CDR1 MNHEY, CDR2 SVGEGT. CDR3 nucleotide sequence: TGTGCCAGCAGTTACGGCCAGCGGGGGGCCCAAGAGACCCAGTACTTC. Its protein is CASSYGQRGAQETQYF.

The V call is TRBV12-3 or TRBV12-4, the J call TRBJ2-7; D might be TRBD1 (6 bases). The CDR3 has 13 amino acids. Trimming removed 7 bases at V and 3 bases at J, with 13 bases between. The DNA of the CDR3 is TGTGCCAGCACCTCGGACAGAGGCTACGAGCAGTACTTC. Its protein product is CASTSDRGYEQYF.

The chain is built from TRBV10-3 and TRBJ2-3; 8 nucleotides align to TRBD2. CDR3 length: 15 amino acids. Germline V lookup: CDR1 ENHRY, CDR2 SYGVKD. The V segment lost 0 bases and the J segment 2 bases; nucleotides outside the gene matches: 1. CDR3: CAISESSGITDTQYF. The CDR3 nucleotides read TGTGCCATCAGTGAGTCTAGCGGGATCACAGATACGCAGTATTTT.

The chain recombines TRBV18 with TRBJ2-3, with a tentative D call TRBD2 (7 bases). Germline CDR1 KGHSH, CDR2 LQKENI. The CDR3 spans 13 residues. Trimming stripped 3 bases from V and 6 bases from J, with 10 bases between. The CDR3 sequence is CASSPAGADTQYF. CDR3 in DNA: TGTGCCAGCTCACCGGCGGGGGCCGATACGCAGTATTTT.

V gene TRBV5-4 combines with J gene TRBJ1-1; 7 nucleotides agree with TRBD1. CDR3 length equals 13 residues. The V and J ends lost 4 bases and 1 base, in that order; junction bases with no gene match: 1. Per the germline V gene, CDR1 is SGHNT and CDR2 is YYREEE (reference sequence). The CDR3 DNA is TGTGCCAGCAGCCGGACAGGGAACACTGAAGCTTTCTTT. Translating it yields CASSRTGNTEAFF.

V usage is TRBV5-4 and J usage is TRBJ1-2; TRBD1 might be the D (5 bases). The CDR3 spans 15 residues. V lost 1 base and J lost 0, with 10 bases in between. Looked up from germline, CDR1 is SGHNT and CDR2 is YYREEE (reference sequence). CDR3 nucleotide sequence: TGTGCCAGCAGCTTGTTGGGGCTAGCTAACTATGGCTACACCTTC. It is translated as CASSLLGLANYGYTF.

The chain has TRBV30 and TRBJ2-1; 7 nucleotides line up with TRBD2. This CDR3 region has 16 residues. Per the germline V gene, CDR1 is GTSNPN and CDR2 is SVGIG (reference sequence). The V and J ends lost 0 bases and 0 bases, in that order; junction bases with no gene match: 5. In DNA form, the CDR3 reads TGTGCCTGGAGTGTACGGGGACTAAGCTCCTACAATGAGCAGTTCTTC. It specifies CAWSVRGLSSYNEQFF.

In DNA form, the CDR3 reads TGTGCCAGCAGCTTGGGACAGGGGGAAGGTGAGCAGTTCTTC. Translating it yields CASSLGQGEGEQFF. This chain joins TRBV7-2 and TRBJ2-1; 11 positions agree with TRBD1. Germline-derived CDR1 and CDR2 are SGHTA and FQGNSA. This CDR3 region has 14 residues. Germline trimming cut 3 bases from V and 9 bases from J; bases unmatched to any gene: 4.

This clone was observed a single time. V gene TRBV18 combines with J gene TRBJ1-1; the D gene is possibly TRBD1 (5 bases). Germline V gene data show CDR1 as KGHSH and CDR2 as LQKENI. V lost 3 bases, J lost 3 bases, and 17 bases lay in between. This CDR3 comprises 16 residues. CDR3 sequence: CASSPATGTGDTEAFF. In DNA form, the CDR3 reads TGTGCCAGCTCACCCGCCACCGGGACGGGAGACACTGAAGCTTTCTTT.